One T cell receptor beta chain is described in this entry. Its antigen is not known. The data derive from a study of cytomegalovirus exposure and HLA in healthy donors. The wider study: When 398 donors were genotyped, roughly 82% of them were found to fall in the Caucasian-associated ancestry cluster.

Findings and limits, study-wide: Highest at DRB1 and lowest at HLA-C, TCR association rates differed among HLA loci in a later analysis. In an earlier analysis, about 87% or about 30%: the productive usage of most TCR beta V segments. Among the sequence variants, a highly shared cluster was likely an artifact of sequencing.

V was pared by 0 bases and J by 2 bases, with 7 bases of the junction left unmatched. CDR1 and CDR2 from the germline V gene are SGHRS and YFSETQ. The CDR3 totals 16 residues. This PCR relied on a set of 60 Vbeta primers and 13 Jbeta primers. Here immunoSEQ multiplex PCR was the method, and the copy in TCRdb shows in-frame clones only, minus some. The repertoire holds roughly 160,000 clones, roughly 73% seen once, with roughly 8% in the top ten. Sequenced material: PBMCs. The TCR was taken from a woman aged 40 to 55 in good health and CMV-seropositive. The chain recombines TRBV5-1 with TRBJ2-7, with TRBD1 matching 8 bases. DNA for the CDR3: TGCGCCAGCAGCTTGGATCCAGGGGGCCTGCCCTACGAGCAGTACTTC. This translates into CASSLDPGGLPYEQYF. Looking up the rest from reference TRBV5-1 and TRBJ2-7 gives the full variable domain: KAGVTQTPRYLIKTRGQQVTLSCSPISGHRSVSWYQQTPGQGLQFLFEYFSETQRNKGNFPGRFSGRQFSNSRSEMNVSTLELGDSALYLCASSLDPGGLPYEQYFGPGTRLTVT.